This T cell receptor (beta chain) is drawn from a study of Graves' ophthalmopathy and Graves' hyperthyroidism. In the study overall: The study drew peripheral blood at initial diagnosis, before any treatment.

Trimming took 2 bases from V and 5 from J, leaving 12 bases between them. In germline, CDR1 is SGHTA, CDR2 FQGTGA. The CDR3 spans 15 residues. RNA transcripts were the source from which TCR beta CDR3 regions were amplified. HTBI primers primed a first-round RT-PCR, and a second-round multiplex PCR followed. Using its own MiXCR run on the multiplex PCR reads, TCRdb lists one record per CDR3 protein. The repertoire holds around 400,000 distinct CDR3 sequences, under 25% seen once, with roughly 3.2% in the top ten. There are many counts of this clonotype. Other autoimmune diseases, uncontrolled infections, pregnancy or lactation ruled patients out of participation.

Sequences were obtained from peripheral blood. The chain joins TRBV7-3 to TRBJ2-2; D perhaps matches TRBD2 (5 bases). The receptor comes from a woman under 30 with stable Graves' hyperthyroidism. CDR3 in DNA: TGTGCCAGCAGCTTATTTTCCGGAGGTACCGGGGAGCTGTTTTTT. It specifies CASSLFSGGTGELFF.